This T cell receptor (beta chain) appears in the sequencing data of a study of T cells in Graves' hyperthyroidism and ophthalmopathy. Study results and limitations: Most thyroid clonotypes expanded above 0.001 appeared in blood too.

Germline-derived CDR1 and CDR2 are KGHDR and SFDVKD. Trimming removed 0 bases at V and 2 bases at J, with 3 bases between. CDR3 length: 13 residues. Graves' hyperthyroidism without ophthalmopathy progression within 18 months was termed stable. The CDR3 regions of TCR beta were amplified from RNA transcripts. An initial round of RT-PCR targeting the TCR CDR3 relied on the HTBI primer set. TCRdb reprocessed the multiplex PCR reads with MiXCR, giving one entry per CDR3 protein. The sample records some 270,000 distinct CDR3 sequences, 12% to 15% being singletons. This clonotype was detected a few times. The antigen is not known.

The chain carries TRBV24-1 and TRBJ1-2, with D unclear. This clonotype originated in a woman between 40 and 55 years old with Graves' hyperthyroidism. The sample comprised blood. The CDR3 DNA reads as TGTGCCACCAGTGATTTGAAAAACTATGGCTACACCTTC. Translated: CATSDLKNYGYTF.